This T cell receptor (beta chain) was identified in a study of Ad26.COV2.S vaccination and SARS-CoV-2 variants. At the level of the study: Once or twice, 56 days apart, Ad26.COV2.S was delivered intramuscularly. Study results and limitations: Researchers cautioned that TCR breadth and depth analyses may have underestimated total T cell responses. CD8+ and CD4+ T cells specific for spike reportedly responded with substantial breadth after vaccination.

Treatment given: around 19 received Ad26.COV2.S at low or high dose, single or two shots; roughly 5 received placebo; per-sample allocation not given. All samples were drawn on day 63, counting from the first vaccine or placebo injection. Spike of the Wuhan-strain SARS-CoV-2 was expressed by an Ad26 vector, which formed the vaccine. Here immunoSEQ multiplex PCR was the method, and the copy in TCRdb shows in-frame clones only, minus some. The sample includes about 370,000 clones, approximately 91% of them seen just once. In regard to this clone: Its antigen is still unknown. Distinct nucleotide sequences in the sample also encode this CDR3.

Sequencing was performed on peripheral blood, taken in a trial of Ad26.COV2.S vaccine versus placebo. This TCR was recovered from a person between 18 and 59 years old who received the Ad26.COV2.S COVID-19 vaccine or a placebo.

DNA for the CDR3: TGTGCCAGCAGTGAACGGGGAGGGGATGGCTACACCTTC. It is translated as CASSERGGDGYTF. The chain joins TRBV25-1 to TRBJ1-2, with a possible D match to TRBD1 (5 bases). Germline V gives CDR1 MGHDK, CDR2 SYGVNS. The V and J ends lost 2 bases and 6 bases respectively, with 10 bases between them. This CDR3 spans 13 amino acids.